There are a few counts of the clone carrying this T cell receptor beta chain. The antigen is undetermined. TCRdb analysed the reads with MiXCR anew, one entry per CDR3 protein. Altogether just under 65,000 distinct CDR3 sequences are present, about 50% being singletons, with the ten largest covering more than 2%. This entry belongs to a study of type 1 regulatory T cells. Sequencing input: cultured non-Tr1 T cells, either the whole culture or a sorted T cell fraction (not recorded which). The receptor comes from a human donor in good health.

The CDR3 sequence is CASSTQRLAKNIQYF. In nucleotides, the CDR3 is TGTGCCAGCAGCACACAGAGACTAGCCAAAAACATTCAGTACTTC. The V and J genes are TRBV5-6 and TRBJ2-4, with unresolved D. The CDR3 consists of 15 residues. Per the germline V gene, CDR1 is SGHDT and CDR2 is YYEEEE. Trimming removed 4 bases at V and 0 bases at J, with 11 bases between.